One sample yielded the 12 T cell receptor beta chains listed below, sequenced in a study of OX40 agonist ivuxolimab in advanced cancers. This table comes from immunoSEQ multiplex PCR, and its TCRdb copy is limited to in-frame clones, with some not included. The sample consists of 98,000 or so clones, approximately 80% of them appearing once. Sample: CD4+ or CD8+ T cells sorted from blood, taken in a trial of the OX40 agonist ivuxolimab. The receptors originated from an adult with an advanced solid tumor such as melanoma, head and neck, liver or kidney cancer.

The chain is built from TRBV27 and TRBJ1-5; 7 bases map to TRBD1. Germline assignment: CDR1 MNHEY and CDR2 SMNVEV (reference sequence). With V trimmed by 8 bases and J by 7 bases, 11 bases remained unmatched. This CDR3 spans 14 amino acids. This CDR3 is CASARRGQGQPQHF. CDR3 DNA sequence: TGTGCCAGCGCGAGGAGGGGGCAAGGGCAGCCCCAGCATTTT.

The chain links TRBV7-3 to TRBJ2-1; TRBD2 aligns across 10 bases. J lost 10 bases, V lost 5 bases, and 11 bases had no gene match. This CDR3 contains 15 residues. Germline-derived CDR1 and CDR2 are SGHTA and FQGTGA. The chain's CDR3 is CASSPSAGGTREQFF. Written as DNA, the CDR3 is TGTGCCAGCAGCCCTTCAGCGGGAGGGACGAGGGAGCAGTTCTTC.

This sequence joins TRBV28 and TRBJ1-3, with D tentatively TRBD1 (5 bases). This CDR3 contains 18 residues. V dropped 4 bases and J dropped 0 bases, with 19 bases sitting between them. Germline V gene lookup returns CDR1 MDHEN and CDR2 SYDVKM. The DNA for the CDR3 is TGTGCCAGCAGTTCACTTAGGAGCAGGGTTATCTCTGGAAACACCATATATTTT. Residues: CASSSLRSRVISGNTIYF.

The chain couples TRBV6-5 to TRBJ2-6, with a possible D match to TRBD2 (6 bases). The CDR3 has 14 amino acids. V shed 4 bases and J shed 12 bases, with 16 bases lying between them. Germline values: CDR1 MNHEY, CDR2 SVGAGI. The CDR3 DNA reads as TGTGCCAGCAGTTCCGAGAGGCGGGGTCCCGTCCTGACTTTC. It codes for CASSSERRGPVLTF.

The V gene is TRBV18, the J gene TRBJ1-1; TRBD1 is a possible D gene (5 bases). The CDR3 consists of 15 residues. V was cut by 3 bases and J by 3 bases, with 14 bases left in between. CDR1 is KGHSH and CDR2 is LQKENI in the germline V gene. CDR3 sequence: CASSPQGGRHTEAFF. Here the CDR3 DNA reads TGTGCCAGCTCACCTCAGGGTGGGAGGCACACTGAAGCTTTCTTT.

The chain combines TRBV6-6 with TRBJ2-7; a weak D match, TRBD2 (5 bases). V was trimmed by 6 bases and J by 2 bases, leaving 11 bases between them. Per germline, CDR1 MNHNY and CDR2 SVGAGI (reference sequence). The CDR3 is 13 residues long. For the CDR3, the DNA is TGTGCCAGCAGCCCGGACGGGGCCTACGAGCAGTACTTC. This sequence encodes CASSPDGAYEQYF.

This chain uses TRBV7-2 with TRBJ1-2; perhaps TRBD1 as D (5 bases). The CDR3 spans 13 residues. CDR1 and CDR2 from the germline V gene are SGHTA and FQGNSA. V lost 3 bases and J lost 6, with 11 bases in between. This CDR3 is CASSLGQYDGYTF. CDR3 DNA: TGTGCCAGCAGCTTGGGGCAGTACGATGGCTACACCTTC.

The V gene is TRBV6-5, the J gene TRBJ1-1; D unclear. This CDR3 has 13 amino acids. The V end lost 2 bases, the J end lost 0 bases, and 4 bases lay between the germline ends. Looked up from germline, CDR1 is MNHEY and CDR2 is SVGAGI. The CDR3 reads CASSYRVNTEAFF. The CDR3 region has the DNA TGTGCCAGCAGTTACAGGGTGAACACTGAAGCTTTCTTT.

The chain joins TRBV4-1 to TRBJ2-5, with TRBD2 identical over 16 bases. Germline CDR1 reads MGHRA; CDR2 reads YSYEKL. V lost 4 bases to trimming and J lost 1 base; unmatched junction nucleotides: 3. The CDR3 loop spans 17 amino acids. Written as DNA, the CDR3 is TGCGCCAGCAGCCGGGGGACTAGCGGGGGGGCCCAAGAGACCCAGTACTTC. This sequence encodes CASSRGTSGGAQETQYF.

The V gene is TRBV11-2, the J gene TRBJ2-7, with 7 bases fitting TRBD1. J gave up 6 bases and V 1 base, and 0 bases lay outside the gene matches. CDR1 and CDR2 (germline): SGHAT, FQNNGV. The CDR3 extends over 12 amino acids. Here the CDR3 DNA reads TGTGCCAGCAGCTTAGCAGGGGGCGAGCAGTACTTC. The encoded protein is CASSLAGGEQYF.

The chain uses TRBV28 and TRBJ2-1, with TRBD1 matching over 9 bases. CDR3 length: 14 amino acids. V was clipped by 6 bases and J by 6 bases; unmatched bases: 6. Germline V gene data show CDR1 as MDHEN and CDR2 as SYDVKM. The CDR3 DNA follows: TGTGCCAGCAGCCGTATACAGGGGGCCAATGAGCAGTTCTTC. Protein: CASSRIQGANEQFF. The whole variable domain, filled in from reference TRBV28 and TRBJ2-1, reads DVKVTQSSRYLVKRTGEKVFLECVQDMDHENMFWYRQDPGLGLRLIYFSYDVKMKEKGDIPEGYSVSREKKERFSLILESASTNQTSMYLCASSRIQGANEQFFGPGTRLTVL.

The CDR3 sequence is CASSLDGTSYGYTF. For the CDR3, the DNA is TGTGCCAGCAGTTTGGATGGGACCTCCTATGGCTACACCTTC. This chain connects TRBV28 to TRBJ1-2, with D maybe TRBD1 (5 bases). This CDR3 has 14 residues. V was shortened by 3 bases and J by 4 bases, with 12 bases between the two germline ends. Germline V gene sequence: CDR1 MDHEN, CDR2 SYDVKM.